A single TCR beta chain is shown here with its context. Its antigen is not yet known. The record has no base qualities; no much larger clone is one base away. Libraries were constructed by PCR. The reads were generated on an Illumina HiSeq 2000. Using fastp at Q25 and MiXCR, TCRdb reprocessed the public reads and kept productive beta chains. Rows matching on CDR3 protein sequence are summarized as one entry with the most common DNA and genes. The sample table holds 8,500 to 14,000 distinct CDR3 sequences, of which about 60% were seen once. 35% of the sample comes from the top ten. This sample is drawn from a study of tumor-infiltrating lymphocytes in oesophageal squamous cell carcinoma listed by TCRdb under 2016. The CDR3 runs 12 residues from the cysteine to the phenylalanine. Only the CDR3 part of the read is kept: 36 bases, read in frame from the first base. The germline V gene specifies SGHTA as CDR1 and FQGNSA as CDR2.

Here the chain combines TRBV7-2 and TRBJ2-7; there is no confident call for the D gene. The last part of the DNA fits TRBJ2-5 better; the J call may be wrong. The sequence derives from a male donor with esophageal squamous cell carcinoma. Sequencing used esophageal tumor tissue. CDR3 region: CASSAYQETQYF. The nucleotide sequence reads as follows: TGTGCCAGCAGCGCGTACCAAGAGACCCAGTACTTC.